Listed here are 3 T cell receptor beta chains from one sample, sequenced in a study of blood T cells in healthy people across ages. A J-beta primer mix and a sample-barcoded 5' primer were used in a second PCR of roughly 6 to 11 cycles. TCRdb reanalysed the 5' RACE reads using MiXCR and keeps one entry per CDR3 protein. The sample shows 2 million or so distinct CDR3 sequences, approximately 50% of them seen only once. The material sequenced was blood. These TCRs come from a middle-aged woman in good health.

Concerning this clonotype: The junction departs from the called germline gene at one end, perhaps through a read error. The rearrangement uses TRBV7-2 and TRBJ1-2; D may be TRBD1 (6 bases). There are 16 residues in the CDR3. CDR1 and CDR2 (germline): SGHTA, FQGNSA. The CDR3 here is CASSGARGKLNDGYTF. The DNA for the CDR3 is TGTGCCAGCAGCGGCGCGAGGGGGAAACTTAACGATGGCTACACCTTC.

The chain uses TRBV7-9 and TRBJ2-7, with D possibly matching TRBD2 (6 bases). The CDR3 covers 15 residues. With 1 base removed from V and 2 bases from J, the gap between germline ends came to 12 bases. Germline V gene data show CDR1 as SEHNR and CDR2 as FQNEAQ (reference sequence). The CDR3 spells CASSLEDGGPYEQYF. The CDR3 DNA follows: TGTGCCAGCAGCTTAGAAGACGGGGGACCCTACGAGCAGTACTTC.

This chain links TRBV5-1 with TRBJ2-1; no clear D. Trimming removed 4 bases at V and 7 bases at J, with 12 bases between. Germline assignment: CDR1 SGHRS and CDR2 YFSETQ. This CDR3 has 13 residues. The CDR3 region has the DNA TGCGCCAGCAGCGTGGACGGGCGGAATGAGCAGTTCTTC. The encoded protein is CASSVDGRNEQFF.